The following is a T cell receptor beta chain sequence with its context. The antigen is unknown. One junction end does not reproduce the germline sequence, and a read error may be involved. This specimen belongs to a study of identical twins. Whole-study findings and limits: Out-of-frame alpha sequences that twins shared showed excess low generation probability. The authors drew conclusions from cross-sectional statistical analysis rather than following the same donors. Diverse VJ usage suggested most zero-insertion clonotypes were not invariant T cells.

CDR3 length equals 15 residues. CDR1 DFQATT and CDR2 SNEGSKA come from the germline V gene (reference sequence). Each CDR3 protein is one row after TCRdb ran MiXCR on the 5' RACE reads. Among around 570,000 distinct CDR3 sequences listed, 9.5% to 10% were seen once. The same specimen was also included in a second study, on yellow fever vaccine responses in identical twins. That paper adds: Twins reportedly showed a vaccine T cell response that seemed partly convergent and partly personalized.

The chain uses TRBV20-1 and TRBJ2-2, with TRBD2 matching 10 bases. The sample taken for sequencing was PBMCs. The sequence derives from a young woman in good health. The CDR3 DNA reads TGCTGTGCTAGAGAATCGGGACTAGCGACCGGGGAGCTGTTTTTT. This translates into CCARESGLATGELFF.